The 30 T cell receptor beta chains below come from one sample, sequenced in a study of blood T cell repertoires in COVID-19. Profiled with immunoSEQ multiplex PCR; TCRdb holds only in-frame clones, not every one. The sample gives about 220,000 clones, 84% of which show up once; approximately 2.9% is in the top ten. The specimen was peripheral blood. The receptors derive from a young woman who had recovered from COVID-19.

The chain combines TRBV6-1 with TRBJ2-5; 9 bases map to TRBD2. The CDR3 runs 17 residues. Germline V gene data show CDR1 as MNHNS and CDR2 as SASEGT. With 2 bases clipped from V and 4 bases from J, the junction kept 11 bases outside the gene matches. The CDR3: CASSERMGGRAGETQYF. CDR3 in DNA: TGTGCCAGCAGTGAAAGAATGGGCGGGAGGGCCGGAGAGACCCAGTACTTC.

The chain has TRBV7-3 and TRBJ2-1, with D perhaps matching TRBD1 (6 bases). The CDR3 extends over 15 amino acids. In germline, CDR1 is SGHTA, CDR2 FQGTGA. Trimming shortened V by 5 bases and J by 3 bases, and 14 bases separated the two germline ends. CDR3 protein: CASSPQQGRYNEQFF. CDR3 bases: TGTGCCAGCAGCCCCCAACAGGGCCGCTACAATGAGCAGTTCTTC.

This clone was picked up one time. DNA of the CDR3: TGTGCCAGCAGCTCTTCCACCGGGGAGCTGTTTTTT. It is translated as CASSSSTGELFF. The chain joins TRBV13 to TRBJ2-2; the D is unclear. In germline, CDR1 is PRHDT, CDR2 FYEKMQ (reference sequence). V lost 4 bases to trimming and J lost 4 bases, with 4 bases between them. CDR3 length: 12 residues.

This chain uses TRBV29-1 with TRBJ2-7; a possible D gene is TRBD1 (6 bases). The V gene lost 2 bases and the J gene lost 2 bases, with 13 bases spanning the gap. The germline V gene has CDR1 SQVTM and CDR2 ANQGSEA. CDR3 length: 14 amino acids. The CDR3 nucleotides are TGCAGCGTTGAAACGCGGACAGACACCTACGAGCAGTACTTC. It encodes CSVETRTDTYEQYF.

This sequence joins TRBV24-1 and TRBJ2-7; 8 bases map to TRBD1. Looked up from germline, CDR1 is KGHDR and CDR2 is SFDVKD. The CDR3 spans 15 residues. V shed 4 bases, J shed 2 bases, and the junction held 6 bases outside the gene matches. CDR3: CATSDVGQAPYEQYF. The CDR3 bases are TGTGCCACCAGTGACGTGGGACAGGCCCCCTACGAGCAGTACTTC.

This clone is a singleton in its sample. This rearrangement joins TRBV28 to TRBJ1-4, with TRBD1 as a possible D gene (6 bases). Germline V gene sequence: CDR1 MDHEN, CDR2 SYDVKM. Trimming took 6 bases from V and 7 from J, leaving 15 bases between them. This CDR3 region has 14 residues. The DNA of the CDR3 is TGTGCCAGCAGCTCCCGCAGGGGCGGTGAAAAACTGTTTTTT. It yields the protein CASSSRRGGEKLFF.

The genes are TRBV28 and TRBJ2-2; D is perhaps TRBD1 (6 bases). Germline lookup yields CDR1 MDHEN and CDR2 SYDVKM. Trimming pared 6 bases from V and 2 bases from J, leaving 10 bases between. The CDR3 is made up of 14 amino acids. This CDR3 is CASSWTVNTGELFF. The CDR3 bases are TGTGCCAGCAGCTGGACAGTTAACACCGGGGAGCTGTTTTTT.

This clone turned up a few times. The rearrangement joins TRBV9 to TRBJ1-4, with D tentatively TRBD1 (5 bases). In germline, CDR1 is SGDLS, CDR2 YYNGEE. The CDR3 contains 16 residues. V was trimmed by 4 bases and J by 1 base, leaving 14 bases between them. CDR3 DNA sequence: TGTGCCAGCAGCTCACGGGACTCACTAACTAATGAAAAACTGTTTTTT. As protein: CASSSRDSLTNEKLFF.

This clone turned up a few times. The sample has other DNA sequences that encode this CDR3 too. The rearrangement uses TRBV18 and TRBJ2-5; possibly TRBD2 for D (6 bases). CDR1 and CDR2 from the germline V gene are KGHSH and LQKENI. This CDR3 is built from 13 residues. Trimming removed 3 bases at V and 5 bases at J, with 10 bases between. The CDR3 DNA follows: TGTGCCAGCTCACCGGCGGGGCAGGAGACCCAGTACTTC. This sequence encodes CASSPAGQETQYF. Using reference TRBV18 and TRBJ2-5 for the parts outside the CDR3, the full variable domain is NAGVMQNPRHLVRRRGQEARLRCSPMKGHSHVYWYRQLPEEGLKFMVYLQKENIIDESGMPKERFSAEFPKEGPSILRIQQVVRGDSAAYFCASSPAGQETQYFGPGTRLLVL.

V gene TRBV12-3 or TRBV12-4 combines with J gene TRBJ1-1; no firm D call. V lost 3 bases and J lost 2, with 4 bases in between. The CDR3 length is 12 residues. The CDR3 DNA reads TGTGCCAGCAGTTTGCGAAACACTGAAGCTTTCTTT. This encodes CASSLRNTEAFF.

Many counts were recorded for this clone. The chain has TRBV3-1 (or the pseudogene TRBV3-2) and TRBJ2-5; D is perhaps TRBD2 (6 bases). The germline V gene encodes CDR1 LGHDT and CDR2 YNNKEL (reference sequence). This CDR3 comprises 13 residues. V gave up 2 bases and J gave up 5 bases, with 9 bases separating them. The CDR3 DNA reads as TGTGCCAGCAGCCAAACGGGAGTGGAGACCCAGTACTTC. It encodes CASSQTGVETQYF.

The rearrangement links TRBV5-1 to TRBJ2-1, with 10 bases matching TRBD2. V was pared by 6 bases and J by 3 bases, with 3 bases of the junction left unmatched. The CDR3 has 14 residues. Germline CDR1 reads SGHRS; CDR2 reads YFSETQ. CDR3 loop: CASKREGGYNEQFF. CDR3 nucleotide sequence: TGCGCCAGCAAGCGGGAGGGAGGCTACAATGAGCAGTTCTTC.

V is TRBV2 and J is TRBJ1-1; possible D gene TRBD1, 6 bases. The CDR3 is 13 amino acids. The germline gives CDR1 SNHLY, CDR2 FYNNEI. Trimming removed 4 bases from V and 4 bases from J, with 10 bases in between. The CDR3 region is CASSGGGRTEAFF. CDR3 coding DNA: TGTGCCAGCAGTGGGGGGGGGCGCACTGAAGCTTTCTTT.

This chain links TRBV27 with TRBJ2-2; D is possibly TRBD2 (5 bases). This CDR3 region has 13 residues. Per germline, CDR1 MNHEY and CDR2 SMNVEV (reference sequence). Trimming took off 3 bases at V and 6 bases at J, with 8 bases between the two ends. CDR3 DNA sequence: TGTGCCAGCAGTTTGAGTAGCGCCGGGGAGCTGTTTTTT. Its protein is CASSLSSAGELFF.

CDR3 loop: CASSTGQLIYEQYF. The CDR3 coding sequence is TGCGCCAGCAGCACGGGACAACTCATCTACGAGCAGTACTTC. The chain joins TRBV5-1 to TRBJ2-7; possibly TRBD1 for D (6 bases). The CDR3 spans 14 residues. V was trimmed by 4 bases and J by 3 bases, leaving 14 bases between them. From germline, CDR1 is SGHRS and CDR2 YFSETQ. The whole variable domain, filled in from reference TRBV5-1 and TRBJ2-7, reads KAGVTQTPRYLIKTRGQQVTLSCSPISGHRSVSWYQQTPGQGLQFLFEYFSETQRNKGNFPGRFSGRQFSNSRSEMNVSTLELGDSALYLCASSTGQLIYEQYFGPGTRLTVT.

The chain joins TRBV28 to TRBJ2-3; maybe TRBD2 (6 bases). Trimming stripped 6 bases from V and 5 bases from J, with 18 bases between. The CDR3 loop spans 15 amino acids. CDR1 MDHEN and CDR2 SYDVKM come from the germline V gene. The CDR3 bases are TGTGCCAGCAGCACCGTCGGGAGTCGGAAAGATACGCAGTATTTT. Translation gives CASSTVGSRKDTQYF. Based on the CDR3 plus reference TRBV28 and TRBJ2-3, the full variable domain is DVKVTQSSRYLVKRTGEKVFLECVQDMDHENMFWYRQDPGLGLRLIYFSYDVKMKEKGDIPEGYSVSREKKERFSLILESASTNQTSMYLCASSTVGSRKDTQYFGPGTRLTVL.

The CDR3 region has the DNA TGTGCCAGCTCCCTGGCGGCCCCTGGGGCCAACGTCCTGACTTTC. As protein: CASSLAAPGANVLTF. The chain has TRBV18 and TRBJ2-6; D not certain. Germline CDR1 and CDR2: KGHSH and LQKENI. Trimming cost V 6 bases and J 2 bases, with 11 bases left between them. There are 15 residues in the CDR3.

This clone has ten or more counts. This rearrangement joins TRBV7-8 to TRBJ2-7; 13 bases map to TRBD2. The CDR3 is 15 residues long. J lost 3 bases, V lost 5 bases, and 4 bases had no gene match. Per the germline V gene, CDR1 is SGHVS and CDR2 is FQNEAQ. DNA for the CDR3: TGTGCCAGCAGCCGAGGACTAGCGGGAGACTACGAGCAGTACTTC. Its translation: CASSRGLAGDYEQYF.

To note about this clone: Other DNA sequences in the same sample also yield this CDR3. The chain couples TRBV9 to TRBJ2-1; maybe TRBD1 (5 bases). The length of the CDR3 is 15 residues. Trimming stripped 0 bases from V and 0 bases from J, with 7 bases between. CDR1 and CDR2 (germline): SGDLS, YYNGEE. CDR3 DNA: TGTGCCAGCAGCGTAGGGGGCCGCTCCTACAATGAGCAGTTCTTC. It codes for CASSVGGRSYNEQFF.

The CDR3 DNA is TGTGCCAGCAGGGCGAGCGGGAGAGGCGCAGATACGCAGTATTTT. Residues: CASRASGRGADTQYF. This sequence joins TRBV28 and TRBJ2-3, with 8 nucleotides matching TRBD2. Unmatched junction bases numbered 9, after V lost 6 bases and J lost 4 bases. The germline V gene has CDR1 MDHEN and CDR2 SYDVKM. The CDR3 extends over 15 amino acids.

The chain employs TRBV7-6 and TRBJ1-1; D not certain. This CDR3 comprises 14 residues. Germline V gene lookup returns CDR1 SGHVS and CDR2 FNYEAQ. V was cut by 1 base and J by 1 base, with 7 bases left in between. The CDR3, as DNA: TGTGCCAGCAGCTTAGAGAACGGGAACACTGAAGCTTTCTTT. Amino acid sequence: CASSLENGNTEAFF.

This clone has ten or more counts. The chain links TRBV7-9 to TRBJ2-2, with a possible D match to TRBD2 (5 bases). Germline V gene data show CDR1 as SEHNR and CDR2 as FQNEAQ (reference sequence). This CDR3 comprises 18 residues. V lost 2 bases to trimming and J lost 0 bases, with 16 bases between them. The CDR3 DNA reads TGTGCCAGCAGCTTACAGCGCTTAACGGGAACGAACACCGGGGAGCTGTTTTTT. It encodes CASSLQRLTGTNTGELFF.

The gene calls are TRBV29-1 and TRBJ1-1, with 7 positions matching TRBD1. Germline CDR1 SQVTM, CDR2 ANQGSEA. This CDR3 spans 13 amino acids. Germline trimming cut 7 bases from V and 3 bases from J; bases unmatched to any gene: 8. CDR3 residues: CSGVPGQYTEAFF. CDR3 nucleotides: TGCAGCGGAGTCCCGGGACAGTACACTGAAGCTTTCTTT.

CDR3 sequence (DNA): TGTGCCAGCAGTTCCACAGGGGAGGAGACCCAGTACTTC. It encodes CASSSTGEETQYF. This rearrangement joins TRBV11-3 to TRBJ2-5; 7 nucleotides line up with TRBD1. V gave up 6 bases and J gave up 5 bases; unmatched junction bases: 6. Germline V gene data show CDR1 as SGHNT and CDR2 as YENEEA. The CDR3 extends over 13 amino acids.

The chain is built from TRBV19 and TRBJ1-5, with TRBD1 identical over 9 bases. This CDR3 is built from 17 residues. The germline V gene has CDR1 LNHDA and CDR2 SQIVND (reference sequence). V shed 1 base and J 1 base; nucleotides not matched to a gene: 5. The chain's CDR3 is CASSIVGDRESNQPQHF. CDR3 nucleotide sequence: TGTGCCAGTAGTATAGTGGGGGACAGGGAAAGCAATCAGCCCCAGCATTTT.

The V and J genes are TRBV5-1 and TRBJ2-2; D gene ambiguous. CDR1 is SGHRS and CDR2 is YFSETQ in the germline V gene. V shed 4 bases and J shed 6 bases, with 13 bases lying between them. The CDR3 extends over 14 amino acids. CDR3: CASSPRKESGELFF. In DNA form, the CDR3 reads TGCGCCAGCAGCCCTCGAAAGGAGTCCGGGGAGCTGTTTTTT.

This chain links TRBV5-1 with TRBJ2-7; no clear D. V shed 3 bases and J shed 0 bases, with 10 bases lying between them. The CDR3 is 14 amino acids. Germline-derived CDR1 and CDR2 are SGHRS and YFSETQ. CDR3 bases: TGCGCCAGCAGCTGGCTTGGCGGCTCCTACGAGCAGTACTTC. This codes for CASSWLGGSYEQYF.

J is TRBJ2-7 and V is TRBV19; the D gene is possibly TRBD1 (5 bases). Germline CDR1 is LNHDA and CDR2 is SQIVND (reference sequence). The V end was cut by 5 bases, the J end by 1 base, with 12 bases between. The CDR3 is 14 residues long. CDR3 DNA: TGTGCCAGTAGTGGCCTGGACATATCCTACGAGCAGTACTTC. Translation gives CASSGLDISYEQYF.

J is TRBJ2-3 and V is TRBV19, with 15 bases matching TRBD2. Germline V CDR1 and CDR2: LNHDA, SQIVND (reference sequence). The CDR3 consists of 15 residues. Trimming removed 7 bases from V and 5 bases from J; junction bases left unmatched: 4. CDR3 sequence reads: CASKGLAGGRDTQYF. CDR3 in DNA: TGTGCCAGTAAGGGACTAGCGGGAGGAAGAGATACGCAGTATTTT.

The chain links TRBV19 to TRBJ1-1; a possible D gene is TRBD1 (6 bases). CDR3 length equals 16 residues. Germline CDR1 is LNHDA and CDR2 is SQIVND (reference sequence). The V and J ends lost 5 bases and 1 base respectively, with 17 bases between them. In DNA, the CDR3 is TGTGCCAGTAGTTCTTGGGGCAAGACAGGGAACACTGAAGCTTTCTTT. It translates to CASSSWGKTGNTEAFF.